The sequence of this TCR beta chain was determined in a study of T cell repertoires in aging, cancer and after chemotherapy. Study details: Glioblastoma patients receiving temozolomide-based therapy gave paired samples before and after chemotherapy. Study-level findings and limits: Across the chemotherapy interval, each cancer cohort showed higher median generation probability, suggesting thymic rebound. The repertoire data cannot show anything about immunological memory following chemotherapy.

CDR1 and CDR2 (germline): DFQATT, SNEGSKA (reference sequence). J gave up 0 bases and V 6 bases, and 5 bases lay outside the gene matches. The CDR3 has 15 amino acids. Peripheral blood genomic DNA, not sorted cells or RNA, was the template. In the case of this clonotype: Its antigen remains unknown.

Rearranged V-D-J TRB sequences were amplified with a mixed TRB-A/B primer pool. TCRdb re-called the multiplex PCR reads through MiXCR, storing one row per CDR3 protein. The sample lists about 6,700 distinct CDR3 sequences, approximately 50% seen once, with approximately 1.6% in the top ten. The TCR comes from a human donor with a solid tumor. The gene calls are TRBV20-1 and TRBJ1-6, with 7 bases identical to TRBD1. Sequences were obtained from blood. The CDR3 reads CSAETGSSYNSPLHF. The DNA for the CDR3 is TGCAGTGCGGAGACAGGGAGCTCCTATAATTCACCCCTCCACTTT.